What follows is one T cell receptor (beta chain) and its context. Antigen specificity is unknown. CDR3 size: 16 residues. Germline lookup yields CDR1 SGHRS and CDR2 YFSETQ. The V end lost 1 base, the J end lost 4 bases, and 15 bases lay between the germline ends. The data are from a study of CD8 T cells in ankylosing spondylitis. MiXCR was run by TCRdb on the 5' RACE reads, yielding one entry per CDR3 protein. The sample records 700,000 to 850,000 distinct CDR3 sequences, approximately 12% being singletons. General study findings and limits: Earlier authors reported some of these motif variants in reactive arthritis synovial fluid and blood. There was a TCR beta motif, made of several highly homologous variants, that appeared characteristic of ankylosing spondylitis blood. Within matched ankylosing spondylitis synovial fluid, disease-linked clones were reportedly significantly enriched.

The sequenced material came from blood, either unsorted or a sorted T cell fraction (not recorded which). The genes are TRBV5-1 and TRBJ1-3; weak D call: TRBD1 (5 bases). This sequence was found in a male donor with ankylosing spondylitis. CDR3: CASSLSLGAPGNTIYF. Here the CDR3 DNA reads TGCGCCAGCAGCTTGTCATTAGGGGCGCCCGGAAACACCATATATTTT.